This TCR beta chain emerged from a study of shared clonotypes between healthy human individuals. General observations from the study: Represented diversity (both genetic and exposure-history) was limited by the small number of donors. What naive subsets generally showed was a larger estimated richness than memory subsets showed. It was observed that 5% to 6.5% of naive CD4 clonotypes were shared across a few donors.

Notes on this clone: As yet, its antigen is unknown.

TCRdb keeps only in-frame clones here, not all; method: immunoSEQ multiplex PCR. The sample holds more than 2 million clones; approximately 95% are singletons and the top ten take around 1.1%. Between the trimmed V and J ends, which lost 5 bases and 4 bases, there was a span of 9 bases. Germline CDR1 reads SQVTM; CDR2 reads ANQGSEA. The CDR3 has 13 residues. Cells designated naive CD8 were CD45RO-negative and were positively selected for CCR7, with terminally differentiated effector memory CD45RA+ cells excluded. The sequence was obtained from a man between 18 and 29 years old in good health. Sequenced sample: naive CD8+ T cells sorted from blood. The genes are TRBV29-1 and TRBJ2-6; maybe TRBD2 (6 bases). CDR3 amino acids: CSVSGSGANVLTF. In DNA form, the CDR3 reads TGCAGCGTTAGCGGGTCCGGGGCCAACGTCCTGACTTTC.